These 21 T cell receptor beta chains originate from one sample sequenced in a study of blood T cell repertoires in COVID-19. Sequenced by immunoSEQ multiplex PCR; TCRdb stores in-frame clones only, minus some. The table has fewer than 95,000 clones, about 90% seen once; the top ten hold about 15%. The source material was peripheral blood. The receptors come from a male donor with acute or convalescent COVID-19.

The V and J genes are TRBV6-6 and TRBJ2-2, with D possibly matching TRBD1 (6 bases). Looked up from germline, CDR1 is MNHNY and CDR2 is SVGAGI (reference sequence). The CDR3 consists of 13 residues. V lost 7 bases to trimming and J lost 6 bases, with 12 bases between them. The CDR3 here is CASTETGSGELFF. CDR3 DNA sequence: TGTGCCAGCACGGAGACAGGATCCGGGGAGCTGTTTTTT.

This clone showed up just once. The chain combines TRBV5-1 with TRBJ2-7, with a tentative D call TRBD1 (6 bases). The germline V and J ends were trimmed by 0 bases and 0 bases, with 16 bases remaining between them. This CDR3 is built from 17 residues. CDR1 is SGHRS, CDR2 YFSETQ, per germline. CDR3 coding DNA: TGCGCCAGCAGCTTGGAACTACGTGGGGGCCTCTCCTACGAGCAGTACTTC. This codes for CASSLELRGGLSYEQYF.

V is TRBV5-1 and J is TRBJ1-2, with D maybe TRBD1 (5 bases). The CDR3 is made up of 19 amino acids. The germline V gene has CDR1 SGHRS and CDR2 YFSETQ. Trimming took off 3 bases at V and 5 bases at J, with 29 bases between the two ends. CDR3 DNA: TGCGCCAGCAGCTCTCTCCCCGCGGGGGGGGGTCGGACAAATTATGGCTACACCTTC. Protein sequence: CASSSLPAGGGRTNYGYTF.

V and J are TRBV5-8 and TRBJ1-1, with unresolved D. V gave up 4 bases and J gave up 5 bases, with 12 bases separating them. This CDR3 has 13 amino acids. In germline, CDR1 is SGHTS, CDR2 YDEGEE. CDR3 amino acids: CASSRTEETEAFF. Here the CDR3 DNA reads TGTGCCAGCAGCCGGACGGAGGAGACTGAAGCTTTCTTT.

The chain couples TRBV15 to TRBJ2-1; D gene unclear. The CDR3 runs 14 residues. Germline V gives CDR1 LNHNV, CDR2 YYDKDF (reference sequence). V was cut by 5 bases and J by 7 bases, with 15 bases left in between. This CDR3 reads CATSQAILTNEQFF. CDR3 sequence (DNA): TGTGCCACCAGCCAGGCCATCCTTACAAATGAGCAGTTCTTC.

The chain recombines TRBV14 with TRBJ1-6; 9 bases line up with TRBD1. Germline CDR1 SGHDN, CDR2 FVKESK. The V segment lost 4 bases and the J segment 7 bases; nucleotides outside the gene matches: 5. The CDR3 runs 15 residues. As DNA, the CDR3 is TGTGCCAGCAGCCCCAGGACAGGGGAAAATTCACCCCTCCACTTT. Amino acid sequence: CASSPRTGENSPLHF.

The rearrangement uses TRBV7-6 and TRBJ1-1; 8 nucleotides agree with TRBD1. This CDR3 comprises 18 residues. Germline V gene lookup returns CDR1 SGHVS and CDR2 FNYEAQ. V trimming: 2 bases; J trimming: 1 base; junction bases outside the gene matches: 12. The CDR3 DNA reads as TGTGCCAGCAGCTTATCCCCCGGACAGGGAGGTAGGAACACTGAAGCTTTCTTT. As protein: CASSLSPGQGGRNTEAFF.

The chain recombines TRBV7-2 with TRBJ2-4; the D gene is possibly TRBD1 (6 bases). Per germline, CDR1 SGHTA and CDR2 FQGNSA. Trimming pared 5 bases from V and 1 base from J, leaving 15 bases between. This CDR3 has 16 residues. The CDR3 reads CASSGGPPGAKNIQYF. The CDR3 DNA sequence: TGTGCCAGCAGCGGGGGCCCCCCTGGGGCCAAAAACATTCAGTACTTC.

The CDR3 nucleotides read TGTGCCAGCAGCCGGACAAGGAACACTGAAGCTTTCTTT. It translates to CASSRTRNTEAFF. The chain is built from TRBV5-6 and TRBJ1-1; possible D gene TRBD1, 5 bases. Germline V gene sequence: CDR1 SGHDT, CDR2 YYEEEE. The CDR3 totals 13 residues. Trimming took off 4 bases at V and 1 base at J, with 8 bases between the two ends.

The rearrangement uses TRBV6-6 and TRBJ2-3, with TRBD1 as a possible D gene (5 bases). CDR3 length equals 15 residues. V shed 2 bases and J shed 2 bases, with 11 bases lying between them. The germline gives CDR1 MNHNY, CDR2 SVGAGI (reference sequence). CDR3 in amino acids: CASSYDSENTDTQYF. CDR3 DNA: TGTGCCAGCAGTTACGACAGTGAGAACACAGATACGCAGTATTTT.

The chain couples TRBV5-4 to TRBJ2-3, with a possible D match to TRBD2 (5 bases). The CDR3 has 16 amino acids. V was clipped by 2 bases and J by 0 bases, with 13 bases between them. In germline, CDR1 is SGHNT, CDR2 YYREEE (reference sequence). This CDR3 is CASSFRLHPSTDTQYF. The CDR3 coding sequence is TGTGCCAGCAGCTTTCGACTACATCCTAGCACAGATACGCAGTATTTT.

The genes are TRBV27 and TRBJ1-5; TRBD1 agrees at 8 bases. V was pared by 6 bases and J by 0 bases, with 7 bases of the junction left unmatched. The CDR3 loop spans 16 amino acids. The V gene's germline CDR1 is MNHEY and CDR2 SMNVEV (reference sequence). CDR3 nucleotide sequence: TGTGCCAGCAGACCATCACAGGGGGGTAGCAATCAGCCCCAGCATTTT. Its protein is CASRPSQGGSNQPQHF.

V and J are TRBV6-5 and TRBJ2-5; 9 bases map to TRBD1. The CDR3 totals 14 residues. Trimming removed 8 bases from V and 5 bases from J; junction bases left unmatched: 9. The germline CDR1 and CDR2 sequences are MNHEY and SVGAGI. CDR3 in DNA: TGTGCCAGCGGAACGGGACAGGGTGGGGAGACCCAGTACTTC. It encodes CASGTGQGGETQYF.

The rearrangement links TRBV30 to TRBJ1-2; D call uncertain. The CDR3 has 14 residues. The V and J ends lost 3 bases and 1 base respectively, with 12 bases between them. Germline CDR1 and CDR2: GTSNPN and SVGIG (reference sequence). The CDR3 reads CAWSPGSLNYGYTF. The CDR3 DNA reads TGTGCCTGGAGCCCAGGCTCGCTTAACTATGGCTACACCTTC.

This chain uses TRBV9 with TRBJ1-1; 7 bases align to TRBD1. Germline assignment: CDR1 SGDLS and CDR2 YYNGEE. V shed 3 bases and J 2 bases; nucleotides not matched to a gene: 7. The CDR3 has 15 amino acids. CDR3 bases: TGTGCCAGCAGCGGGAGACAGGGCGGTAACACTGAAGCTTTCTTT. This translates into CASSGRQGGNTEAFF.

The chain has TRBV24-1 and TRBJ1-5; 9 bases line up with TRBD1. Germline CDR1 KGHDR, CDR2 SFDVKD. CDR3 length: 12 amino acids. The V segment lost 12 bases and the J segment 5 bases; nucleotides outside the gene matches: 4. For the CDR3, the DNA is TGTGCCGGGACAGGGAGGCATCAGCCCCAGCATTTT. It codes for CAGTGRHQPQHF.

The V call is TRBV18, the J call TRBJ1-4; D is unclear. CDR1 KGHSH and CDR2 LQKENI come from the germline V gene. The germline V and J ends were trimmed by 6 bases and 0 bases, with 14 bases remaining between them. This CDR3 is 16 amino acids long. CDR3 nucleotides: TGTGCCAGCTCCATCGGACGGGGAGCAACTAATGAAAAACTGTTTTTT. Protein: CASSIGRGATNEKLFF.

V gene TRBV30 combines with J gene TRBJ2-5, with D possibly matching TRBD2 (5 bases). Trimming stripped 4 bases from V and 4 bases from J, with 10 bases between. There are 12 residues in the CDR3. CDR1 and CDR2 from the germline V gene are GTSNPN and SVGIG (reference sequence). The CDR3 DNA reads TGTGCCTGGAAACCCGAGGGAGAGACCCAGTACTTC. Translation gives CAWKPEGETQYF.

The chain uses TRBV6-1 and TRBJ2-7, with 7 bases matching TRBD1. Germline CDR1 is MNHNS and CDR2 is SASEGT. This CDR3 is built from 14 residues. V lost 0 bases and J lost 4; bases outside the gene matches: 3. CDR3 nucleotides: TGTGCCAGCAGTGAAGCCGGGACAGAGTACGAGCAGTACTTC. Amino acids: CASSEAGTEYEQYF.

The V gene is TRBV19, the J gene TRBJ1-5; D not certain. Germline CDR1 is LNHDA and CDR2 is SQIVND (reference sequence). The V and J ends lost 7 bases and 2 bases respectively, with 12 bases between them. The CDR3 spans 14 residues. CDR3 coding DNA: TGTGCCAGTAATCCCTCCGGGGGCAATCAGCCCCAGCATTTT. It specifies CASNPSGGNQPQHF.

The V and J genes are TRBV7-9 and TRBJ1-1; no reliable D call. Germline CDR1 is SEHNR and CDR2 is FQNEAQ (reference sequence). CDR3 length equals 13 residues. The V and J ends lost 5 bases and 1 base respectively, with 8 bases between them. The CDR3 DNA sequence: TGTGCCAGCAGCACCGACTGGAACACTGAAGCTTTCTTT. Protein sequence: CASSTDWNTEAFF.